The clone carrying this TCR beta chain was seen a few times. Antigen unknown. The CDR3 is 13 residues long. J was trimmed by 6 bases and V by 11 bases; bases with no gene match: 12. From germline, CDR1 is MDHEN and CDR2 SYDVKM. Sample time point: after neoadjuvant nivolumab, at surgical resection. The source of the sample is a study of neoadjuvant anti-PD-1 for oral cavity cancer. Overall study: Around day 43, patients without progression received a fourth nivolumab dose before surgery. Study-wide results and limits: Post-treatment tumors with larger preexisting clones showed more shrinkage. Higher pretreatment Treg/Th17 ratios tracked higher pretreatment blood clonality.

Repertoires were generated with immunoSEQ multiplex PCR, while TCRdb's copy carries only in-frame clones and drops some. This table has 24,000 or so clones, 25% to 30% appearing once. The chain links TRBV28 to TRBJ1-2, with 7 positions matching TRBD1. The receptor's source is a person between 40 and 80 years old with oral cavity squamous cell carcinoma. Here the sequenced sample was tumor tissue, taken after nivolumab (anti-PD-1) treatment. The CDR3, as DNA: TGTGCCGCCGAAGCGACAGGGAAGCATGGCTACACCTTC. Encoded protein: CAAEATGKHGYTF.